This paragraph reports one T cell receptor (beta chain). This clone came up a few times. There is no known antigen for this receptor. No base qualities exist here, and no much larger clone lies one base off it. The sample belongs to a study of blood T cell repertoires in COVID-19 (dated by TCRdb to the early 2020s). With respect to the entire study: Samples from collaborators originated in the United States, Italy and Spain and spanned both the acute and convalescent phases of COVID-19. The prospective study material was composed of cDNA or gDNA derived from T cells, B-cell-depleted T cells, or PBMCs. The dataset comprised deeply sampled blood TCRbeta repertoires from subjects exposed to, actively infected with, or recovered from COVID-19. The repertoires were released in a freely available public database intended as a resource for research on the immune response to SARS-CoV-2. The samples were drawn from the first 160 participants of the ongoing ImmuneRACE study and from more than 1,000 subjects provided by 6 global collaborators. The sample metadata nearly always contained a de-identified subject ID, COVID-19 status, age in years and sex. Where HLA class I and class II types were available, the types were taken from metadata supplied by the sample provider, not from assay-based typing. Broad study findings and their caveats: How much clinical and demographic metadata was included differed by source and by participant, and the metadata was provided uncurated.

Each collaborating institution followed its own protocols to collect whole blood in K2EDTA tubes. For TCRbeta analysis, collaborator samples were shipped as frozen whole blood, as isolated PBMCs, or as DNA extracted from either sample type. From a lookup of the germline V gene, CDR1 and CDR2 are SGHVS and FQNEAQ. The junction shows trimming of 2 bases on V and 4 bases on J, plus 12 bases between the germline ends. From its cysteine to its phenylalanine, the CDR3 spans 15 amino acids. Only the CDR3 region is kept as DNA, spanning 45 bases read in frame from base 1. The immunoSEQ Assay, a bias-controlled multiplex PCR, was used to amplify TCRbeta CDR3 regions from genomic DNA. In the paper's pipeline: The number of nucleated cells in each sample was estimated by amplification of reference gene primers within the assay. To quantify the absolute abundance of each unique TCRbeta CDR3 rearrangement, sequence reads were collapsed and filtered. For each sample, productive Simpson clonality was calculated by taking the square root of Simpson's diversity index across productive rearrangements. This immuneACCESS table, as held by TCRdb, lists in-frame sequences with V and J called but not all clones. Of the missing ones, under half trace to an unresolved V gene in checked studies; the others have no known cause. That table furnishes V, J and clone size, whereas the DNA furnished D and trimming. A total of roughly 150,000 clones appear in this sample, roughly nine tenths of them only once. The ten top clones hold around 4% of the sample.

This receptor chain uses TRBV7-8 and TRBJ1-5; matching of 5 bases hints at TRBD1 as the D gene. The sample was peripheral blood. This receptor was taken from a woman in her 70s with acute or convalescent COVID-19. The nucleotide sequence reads TGTGCCAGCAGCTTAAATCCGCGGACAAATCAGCCCCAGCATTTT. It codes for CASSLNPRTNQPQHF. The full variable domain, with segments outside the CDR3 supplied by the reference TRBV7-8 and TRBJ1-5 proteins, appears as GAGVSQSPRYKVAKRGQDVALRCDPISGHVSLFWYQQALGQGPEFLTYFQNEAQLDKSGLPSDRFFAERPEGSVSTLKIQRTQQEDSAVYLCASSLNPRTNQPQHFGDGTRLSIL.